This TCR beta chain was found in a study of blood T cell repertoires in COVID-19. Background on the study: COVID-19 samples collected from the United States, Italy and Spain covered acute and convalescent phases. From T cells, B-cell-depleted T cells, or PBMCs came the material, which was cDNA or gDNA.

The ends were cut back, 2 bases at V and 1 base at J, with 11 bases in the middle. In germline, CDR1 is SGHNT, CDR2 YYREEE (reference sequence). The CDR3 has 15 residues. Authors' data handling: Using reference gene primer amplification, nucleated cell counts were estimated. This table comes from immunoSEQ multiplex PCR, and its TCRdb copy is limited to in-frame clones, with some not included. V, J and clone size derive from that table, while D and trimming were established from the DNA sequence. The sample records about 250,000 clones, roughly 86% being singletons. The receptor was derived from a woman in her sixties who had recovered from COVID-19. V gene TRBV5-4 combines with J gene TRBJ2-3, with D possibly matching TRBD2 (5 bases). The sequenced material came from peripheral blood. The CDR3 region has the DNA TGTGCCAGCAGCTTAAGCCTAGCTCGCACAGATACGCAGTATTTT. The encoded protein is CASSLSLARTDTQYF. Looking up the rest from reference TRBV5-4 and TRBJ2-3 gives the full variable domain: ETGVTQSPTHLIKTRGQQVTLRCSSQSGHNTVSWYQQALGQGPQFIFQYYREEENGRGNFPPRFSGLQFPNYSSELNVNALELDDSALYLCASSLSLARTDTQYFGPGTRLTVL.